The 5 T cell receptor beta chains below all came from one sample that was sequenced in a study of blood T cell repertoires in COVID-19. The data were produced by immunoSEQ multiplex PCR, yet TCRdb's version contains in-frame clones alone and is incomplete. The repertoire holds around 300,000 clones, approximately 87% seen once, with approximately 5.3% in the top ten. The sequenced material came from PBMCs or T cells enriched from blood (not recorded which). These receptors all stem from a woman in her thirties who had recovered from COVID-19.

The V gene is TRBV5-1, the J gene TRBJ1-1; 7 positions agree with TRBD1. The CDR3 contains 16 residues. CDR1 and CDR2 (germline): SGHRS, YFSETQ. Losses at the gene ends were 5 bases for V and 0 bases for J; bases not matched to a gene: 10. The CDR3: CASRVATGAMNTEAFF. The CDR3 DNA reads as TGCGCCAGCAGGGTAGCTACAGGGGCAATGAACACTGAAGCTTTCTTT.

The V and J genes are TRBV3-1 (or the pseudogene TRBV3-2) and TRBJ1-6; a possible D gene is TRBD1 (6 bases). Looked up from germline, CDR1 is LGHDT and CDR2 is YNNKEL (reference sequence). CDR3 size: 16 residues. V gave up 4 bases and J gave up 7 bases, with 17 bases separating them. In DNA form, the CDR3 reads TGTGCCAGCAGCCTCAGATCGGGGCAGGGGAATTCACCCCTCCACTTT. Protein sequence: CASSLRSGQGNSPLHF.

A few counts support this clone. The chain uses TRBV2 and TRBJ1-5, with D possibly being TRBD1 (6 bases). This CDR3 comprises 13 residues. Between the trimmed V and J ends, which lost 7 bases and 2 bases, there was a span of 9 bases. Per germline, CDR1 SNHLY and CDR2 FYNNEI. CDR3 DNA sequence: TGTGCCAGCAAACAGGGTGGCAATCAGCCCCAGCATTTT. Translating it yields CASKQGGNQPQHF.

This clone was counted once. The genes are TRBV5-1 and TRBJ2-3, with 7 positions matching TRBD1. The V gene's germline CDR1 is SGHRS and CDR2 YFSETQ. V gave up 3 bases and J gave up 6 bases; unmatched junction bases: 10. This CDR3 has 15 amino acids. The CDR3 sequence: CASSSPGTAKDTQYF. The CDR3 region has the DNA TGCGCCAGCAGCTCCCCCGGGACAGCTAAGGATACGCAGTATTTT.

The rearrangement joins TRBV5-1 to TRBJ1-4; D not resolved. The CDR3 runs 14 residues. Germline V CDR1 and CDR2: SGHRS, YFSETQ. With 2 bases removed from V and 2 bases from J, the gap between germline ends came to 7 bases. The CDR3 DNA reads TGCGCCAGCAGCTTAAGCGGGACTAATGAAAAACTGTTTTTT. Encoded protein: CASSLSGTNEKLFF.